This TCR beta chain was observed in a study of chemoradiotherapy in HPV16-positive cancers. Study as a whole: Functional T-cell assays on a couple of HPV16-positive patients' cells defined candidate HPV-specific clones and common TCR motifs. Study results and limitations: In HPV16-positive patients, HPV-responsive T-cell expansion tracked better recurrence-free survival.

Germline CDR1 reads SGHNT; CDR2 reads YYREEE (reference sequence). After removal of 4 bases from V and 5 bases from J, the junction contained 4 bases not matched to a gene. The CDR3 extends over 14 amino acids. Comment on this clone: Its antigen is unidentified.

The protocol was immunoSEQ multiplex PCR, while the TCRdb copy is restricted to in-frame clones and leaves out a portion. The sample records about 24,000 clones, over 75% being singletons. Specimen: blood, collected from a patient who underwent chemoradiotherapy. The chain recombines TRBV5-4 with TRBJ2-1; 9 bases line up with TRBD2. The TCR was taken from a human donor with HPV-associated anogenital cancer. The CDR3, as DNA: TGTGCCAGCAGCGGACTAGCGCTTAACAATGAGCAGTTCTTC. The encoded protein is CASSGLALNNEQFF.